The T cell receptor beta chain under discussion was sequenced for a study of spatial heterogeneity in lung cancer. Study-level background: Consistently, beta-chain sequences turned up in larger numbers than alpha-chain sequences did.

Germline V gene data show CDR1 as MNHEY and CDR2 as SVGAGI. The CDR3 spans 15 residues. V was shortened by 5 bases and J by 4 bases, with 17 bases between the two germline ends. MiXCR, run by TCRdb on the 5' RACE reads, gives a single entry per CDR3 protein. The sample contains tens of thousands of distinct CDR3 sequences, 10% to 15% of which appear only once. Sample time point: sample taken at primary tumor resection. Samples were donated by 72 untreated early-stage non-small cell lung cancer patients. The study sequenced unsorted whole RNA from tumor, nontumor lung or frozen PBMC. This sequence originates from a male donor with early-stage non-small cell lung cancer. The genes are TRBV6-5 and TRBJ1-2, with TRBD1 as a possible D gene (6 bases). This specimen consisted of PBMCs, obtained at surgery. The CDR3 region has the DNA TGTGCCAGCAGTCCTACAGGGAGGGAAGGCTATGGCTACACCTTC. This gives the protein CASSPTGREGYGYTF.